The 3 T cell receptor beta chains presented below share a single source sample, sequenced in a study of T-cell memory formation after mild COVID-19. TCRdb reprocessed the 5' RACE reads with MiXCR, giving one entry per CDR3 protein. This sample has 95,000 to 120,000 distinct CDR3 sequences, with 20% to 25% found just once. What was sequenced was PBMCs or a T cell subset sorted from them (not recorded which). Receptors originate from a man younger than 35 who had mild COVID-19 (a few samples of this study predate the infection). Cell type and time point are not known.

This clonotype was recorded a few times. For the CDR3, the DNA is TGTGCCAGCAGACGACACGACTACGAGCAGTACTTC. It specifies CASRRHDYEQYF. V is TRBV6-5 and J is TRBJ2-7; D unresolved. Trimming stripped 6 bases from V and 3 bases from J, with 9 bases between. CDR1 is MNHEY and CDR2 is SVGAGI in the germline V gene. The CDR3 runs to 12 residues.

V and J are TRBV7-6 and TRBJ1-5; D remains ambiguous. Trimming removed 0 bases from V and 5 bases from J, with 11 bases in between. Germline V CDR1 and CDR2: SGHVS, FNYEAQ. CDR3 length: 15 amino acids. For the CDR3, the DNA is TGTGCCAGCAGCTTAGCGCTGGGCGGCGATCAGCCCCAGCATTTT. Protein sequence: CASSLALGGDQPQHF.

This clonotype was counted many times. J is TRBJ2-3 and V is TRBV5-1; D uncertain. CDR3 size: 14 residues. Germline CDR1 is SGHRS and CDR2 is YFSETQ. Trimming pared 2 bases from V and 2 bases from J, leaving 9 bases between. DNA of the CDR3: TGCGCCAGCAGCTTCCGTCTTATCACAGATACGCAGTATTTT. Its translation is CASSFRLITDTQYF.